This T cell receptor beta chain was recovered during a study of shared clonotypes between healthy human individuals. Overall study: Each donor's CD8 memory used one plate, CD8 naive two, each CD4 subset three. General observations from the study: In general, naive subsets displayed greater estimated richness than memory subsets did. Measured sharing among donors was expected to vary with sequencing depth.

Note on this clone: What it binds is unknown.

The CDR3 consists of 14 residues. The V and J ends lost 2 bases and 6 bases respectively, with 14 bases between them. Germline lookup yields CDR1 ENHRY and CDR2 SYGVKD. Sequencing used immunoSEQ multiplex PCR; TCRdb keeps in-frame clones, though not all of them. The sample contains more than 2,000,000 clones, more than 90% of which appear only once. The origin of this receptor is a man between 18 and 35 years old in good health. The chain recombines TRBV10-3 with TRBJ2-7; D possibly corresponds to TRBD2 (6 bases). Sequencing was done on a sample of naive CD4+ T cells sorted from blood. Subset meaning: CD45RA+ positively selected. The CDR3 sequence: CAISEGRDFGEQYF. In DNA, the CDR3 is TGTGCCATCAGTGAGGGCAGGGACTTTGGCGAGCAGTACTTC.